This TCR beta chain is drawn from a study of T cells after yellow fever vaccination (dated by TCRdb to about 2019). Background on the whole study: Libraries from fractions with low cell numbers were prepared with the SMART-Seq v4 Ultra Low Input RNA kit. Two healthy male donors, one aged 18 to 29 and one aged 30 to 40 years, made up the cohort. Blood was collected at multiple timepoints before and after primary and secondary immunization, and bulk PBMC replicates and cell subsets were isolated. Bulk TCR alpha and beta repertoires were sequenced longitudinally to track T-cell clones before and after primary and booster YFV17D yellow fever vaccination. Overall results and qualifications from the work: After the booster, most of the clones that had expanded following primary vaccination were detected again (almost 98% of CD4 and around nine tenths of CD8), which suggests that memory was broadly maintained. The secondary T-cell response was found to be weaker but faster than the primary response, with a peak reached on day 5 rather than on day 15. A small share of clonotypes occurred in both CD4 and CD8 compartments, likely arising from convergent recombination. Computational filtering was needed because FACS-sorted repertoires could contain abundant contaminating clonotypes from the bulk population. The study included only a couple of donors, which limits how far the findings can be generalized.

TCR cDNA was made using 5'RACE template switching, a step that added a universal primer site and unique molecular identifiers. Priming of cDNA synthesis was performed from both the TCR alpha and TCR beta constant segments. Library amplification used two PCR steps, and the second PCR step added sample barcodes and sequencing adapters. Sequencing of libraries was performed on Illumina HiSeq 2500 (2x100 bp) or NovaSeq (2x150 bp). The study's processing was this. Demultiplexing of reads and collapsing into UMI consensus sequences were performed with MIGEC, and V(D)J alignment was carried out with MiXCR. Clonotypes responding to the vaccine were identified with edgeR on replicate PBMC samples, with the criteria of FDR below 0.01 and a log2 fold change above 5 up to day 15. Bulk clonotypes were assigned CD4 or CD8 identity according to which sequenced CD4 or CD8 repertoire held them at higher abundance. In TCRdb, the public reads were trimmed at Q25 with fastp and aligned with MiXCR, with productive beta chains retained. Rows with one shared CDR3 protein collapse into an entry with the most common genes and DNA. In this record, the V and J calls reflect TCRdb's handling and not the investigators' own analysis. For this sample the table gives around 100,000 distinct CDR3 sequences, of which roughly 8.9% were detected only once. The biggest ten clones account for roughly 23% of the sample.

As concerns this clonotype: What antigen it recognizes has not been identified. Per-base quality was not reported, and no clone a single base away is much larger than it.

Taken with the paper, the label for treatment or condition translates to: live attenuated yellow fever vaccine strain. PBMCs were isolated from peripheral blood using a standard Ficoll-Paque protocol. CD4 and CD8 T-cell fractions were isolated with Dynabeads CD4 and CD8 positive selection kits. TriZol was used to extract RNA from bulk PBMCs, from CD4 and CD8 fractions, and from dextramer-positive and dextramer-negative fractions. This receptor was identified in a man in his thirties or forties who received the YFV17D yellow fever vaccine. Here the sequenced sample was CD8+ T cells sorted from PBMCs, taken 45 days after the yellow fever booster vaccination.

The sequenced DNA is TGCGCCAGCAGTGATGTAGCGGGGGCCTACGAGCAGTACTTC. This sequence encodes CASSDVAGAYEQYF. The chain is made from TRBV10-1 and TRBJ2-7; 9 nucleotides in the junction match TRBD2. V is trimmed back by 3 bases and J by 2 bases, and the junction contains 2 bases that no gene match accounts for. The CDR3 goes from the cysteine to the phenylalanine over 14 residues. Of all the DNA, just the CDR3 is kept, 42 bases in frame from base 1. The CDR1 and CDR2 encoded by the germline V gene (reference sequence) are WNHNN and SYGVQD.